A single sample gave rise to the 6 T cell receptor beta chains below, sequenced in a study of T-cell memory formation after mild COVID-19. A single record per CDR3 protein comes from TCRdb applying MiXCR to the 5' RACE reads. The sample yields 380,000 or so distinct CDR3 sequences, roughly 14% seen once. Sequencing was done on a sample of PBMCs or a T cell subset sorted from them (not recorded which). Receptors were obtained from a man aged 18 to 30 who had mild COVID-19 (a few samples of this study predate the infection). Cell type and time point are not known.

In its sample, this clonotype was seen a few times. V usage is TRBV7-2 and J usage is TRBJ1-1, with no clear D. Trimming took off 5 bases at V and 10 bases at J, with 11 bases between the two ends. This CDR3 is 11 amino acids long. CDR1 is SGHTA and CDR2 is FQGNSA in the germline V gene. The CDR3 DNA reads TGTGCCAGCAGCCGGCGGGGAACAGCTTTCTTT. It codes for CASSRRGTAFF.

The rearrangement joins TRBV20-1 to TRBJ1-1; 7 bases line up with TRBD1. Germline V gives CDR1 DFQATT, CDR2 SNEGSKA (reference sequence). V gave up 6 bases and J gave up 1 base; unmatched junction bases: 8. CDR3 size: 14 residues. CDR3 sequence (DNA): TGCAGTGCGACCCCGGGACAGACGAACACTGAAGCTTTCTTT. Translated, it gives CSATPGQTNTEAFF.

This clonotype occurred many times. The V and J genes are TRBV5-1 and TRBJ2-4; D possibly uses TRBD1 or TRBD2 (6 bases each). The V and J ends lost 4 bases and 8 bases respectively, with 13 bases between them. The CDR3 is made up of 13 amino acids. Germline CDR1 is SGHRS and CDR2 is YFSETQ. The CDR3 nucleotides read TGCGCCAGCAGCGTGGCAGGGGAGGACATTCAGTACTTC. It specifies CASSVAGEDIQYF.

This clonotype was picked up a small number of times. This chain connects TRBV27 to TRBJ1-5, with 8 bases aligning to TRBD1. The CDR3 is 13 residues long. V was clipped by 5 bases and J by 6 bases; unmatched bases: 3. The germline V gene encodes CDR1 MNHEY and CDR2 SMNVEV (reference sequence). The CDR3 reads CASSGQGRQPQHF. The CDR3 DNA reads TGTGCCAGCAGTGGACAGGGTCGTCAGCCCCAGCATTTT.

This clonotype showed up just a few times. This rearrangement joins TRBV15 to TRBJ2-1; weak D call: TRBD1 (6 bases). CDR3 length: 12 amino acids. Germline assignment: CDR1 LNHNV and CDR2 YYDKDF (reference sequence). The V gene lost 6 bases and the J gene lost 12 bases, with 15 bases spanning the gap. The CDR3 protein is CATSPTGTWQFF. The CDR3 DNA follows: TGTGCCACCAGTCCTACAGGGACATGGCAGTTCTTC.

This clonotype was picked up a small number of times. V and J are TRBV7-3 and TRBJ2-2; 8 bases are shared with TRBD2. This CDR3 contains 15 residues. Trimming cost V 1 base and J 6 bases; bases outside gene matches: 4. Germline lookup yields CDR1 SGHTA and CDR2 FQGTGA. CDR3 sequence reads: CASSLIGGDAGELFF. CDR3 DNA: TGTGCCAGCAGCTTAATCGGGGGGGATGCCGGGGAGCTGTTTTTT.